This entry lists 27 T cell receptor beta chains sequenced from one sample in a study of blood T cell repertoires in COVID-19. The assay was immunoSEQ multiplex PCR, and TCRdb's table has in-frame clones only and misses some. This table holds some 290,000 clones, 90% found once. What was sequenced was PBMCs or T cells enriched from blood (not recorded which). These TCRs come from a woman in her twenties or thirties who had been exposed to COVID-19.

Written as DNA, the CDR3 is TGCGCCAGCAGCGACCCGGGACAGGGGAATGAAAAACTGTTTTTT. Its translation is CASSDPGQGNEKLFF. The chain couples TRBV4-3 to TRBJ1-4, with TRBD1 matching 10 bases. V lost 5 bases, J lost 5 bases, and 5 bases stayed unmatched. Germline CDR1 is LGHNA and CDR2 is YSLEER. The CDR3 totals 15 residues.

To note about this clone: Other nucleotide sequences in the sample specify the same CDR3. This chain joins TRBV7-9 and TRBJ1-1; 9 positions agree with TRBD1. The CDR3 extends over 15 amino acids. V shed 3 bases, J shed 2 bases, and the junction held 4 bases outside the gene matches. Per the germline V gene, CDR1 is SEHNR and CDR2 is FQNEAQ (reference sequence). This chain's CDR3 is CASSLGQGVNTEAFF. Here the CDR3 DNA reads TGTGCCAGCAGCTTGGGACAGGGTGTCAACACTGAAGCTTTCTTT.

The V and J genes are TRBV7-8 and TRBJ1-2, with 9 bases matching TRBD1. This CDR3 has 16 amino acids. Germline V gene lookup returns CDR1 SGHVS and CDR2 FQNEAQ. Unmatched junction bases numbered 9, after V lost 3 bases and J lost 4 bases. CDR3 amino acids: CASSLGTPGQGYGYTF. CDR3 coding DNA: TGTGCCAGCAGCTTGGGTACACCGGGACAGGGCTATGGCTACACCTTC.

This chain links TRBV9 with TRBJ1-1; possible D gene TRBD1, 5 bases. The CDR3 loop spans 16 amino acids. Looked up from germline, CDR1 is SGDLS and CDR2 is YYNGEE. Trimming pared 0 bases from V and 5 bases from J, leaving 17 bases between. CDR3 region: CASSVAEGTLGTEAFF. The CDR3 DNA follows: TGTGCCAGCAGCGTAGCGGAGGGGACCCTGGGGACTGAAGCTTTCTTT.

The chain joins TRBV23-1 to TRBJ1-6; D perhaps matches TRBD1 (5 bases). TRBV23-1 falls under the ORF class, with uncertain function. This CDR3 comprises 20 residues. Trimming removed 4 bases from V and 2 bases from J, with 24 bases in between. CDR3 sequence (DNA): TGCGCCAGCAGTCCCATAGAGGGACCGACGGGAGGAGCCTATAATTCACCCCTCCACTTT. Protein sequence: CASSPIEGPTGGAYNSPLHF.

The rearrangement links TRBV3-1 (or the pseudogene TRBV3-2) to TRBJ1-2; D is unresolved. Trimming pared 0 bases from V and 7 bases from J, leaving 15 bases between. CDR3 length equals 15 residues. The germline gives CDR1 LGHDT, CDR2 YNNKEL (reference sequence). This CDR3 is CASSQDSHRGSGYTF. In DNA form, the CDR3 reads TGTGCCAGCAGCCAAGATTCCCACCGGGGAAGTGGCTACACCTTC.

The rearrangement links TRBV5-1 to TRBJ2-1; 13 bases are shared with TRBD2. The germline CDR1 and CDR2 sequences are SGHRS and YFSETQ. V lost 0 bases, J lost 3 bases, and 3 bases stayed unmatched. This CDR3 has 17 residues. The CDR3 DNA sequence: TGCGCCAGCAGCTTGGGACTAGCGGGGGGTCACTACAATGAGCAGTTCTTC. This codes for CASSLGLAGGHYNEQFF.

The DNA for the CDR3 is TGTGCCAGCAGCTTAGCCCGTGTGTCTGGAAACACCATATATTTT. Encoded protein: CASSLARVSGNTIYF. This chain joins TRBV11-1 and TRBJ1-3; the D is unclear. This CDR3 contains 15 residues. Germline V gene lookup returns CDR1 SGHAT and CDR2 FQDESV (reference sequence). V lost 0 bases and J 1 base, leaving 7 bases between the germline ends.

The genes are TRBV15 and TRBJ1-6, with TRBD1 as a possible D gene (5 bases). The CDR3 is made up of 13 amino acids. Germline values: CDR1 LNHNV, CDR2 YYDKDF (reference sequence). V lost 3 bases and J lost 6, with 6 bases in between. The CDR3: CATSSRVNSPLHF. For the CDR3, the DNA is TGTGCCACCAGCAGCAGGGTTAATTCACCCCTCCACTTT. The variable domain in full, completed from reference TRBV15 and TRBJ1-6, reads DAMVIQNPRYQVTQFGKPVTLSCSQTLNHNVMYWYQQKSSQAPKLLFHYYDKDFNNEADTPDNFQSRRPNTSFCFLDIRSPGLGDTAMYLCATSSRVNSPLHFGNGTRLTVT.

The rearrangement uses TRBV5-1 and TRBJ1-2; D might be TRBD1 (5 bases). The CDR3 extends over 15 amino acids. Germline V gives CDR1 SGHRS, CDR2 YFSETQ. The V end lost 1 base, the J end lost 4 bases, and 14 bases lay between the germline ends. This chain's CDR3 is CASSLQGLVSYGYTF. CDR3 coding DNA: TGCGCCAGCAGCTTGCAGGGATTGGTTAGCTATGGCTACACCTTC.

The gene calls are TRBV6-1 and TRBJ1-4; D not certain. V was trimmed by 1 base and J by 8 bases, leaving 8 bases between them. CDR1 and CDR2 (germline): MNHNS, SASEGT. The CDR3 consists of 13 residues. CDR3 sequence reads: CASSEVGEEKLFF. The CDR3, as DNA: TGTGCCAGCAGTGAAGTGGGCGAGGAAAAACTGTTTTTT.

This chain links TRBV9 with TRBJ2-7; 11 bases map to TRBD1. The junction had 3 bases not matched to a gene; V was cut back by 3 bases and J by 4 bases. Germline values: CDR1 SGDLS, CDR2 YYNGEE. This CDR3 spans 14 amino acids. CDR3 region: CASSAGQGEYEQYF. CDR3 in DNA: TGTGCCAGCAGCGCGGGACAGGGGGAGTACGAGCAGTACTTC.

This chain links TRBV4-1 with TRBJ2-3; TRBD1 matches at 9 bases. The CDR3 spans 15 residues. J gave up 3 bases and V 8 bases, and 9 bases lay outside the gene matches. Looked up from germline, CDR1 is MGHRA and CDR2 is YSYEKL. Written as DNA, the CDR3 is TGCGCCAGCTCGGGACAGGGTAAGGGGACAGATACGCAGTATTTT. It is translated as CASSGQGKGTDTQYF.

This rearrangement joins TRBV7-9 to TRBJ1-4; no clear D gene. CDR1 is SEHNR and CDR2 is FQNEAQ in the germline V gene (reference sequence). The CDR3 covers 13 residues. The V gene lost 5 bases and the J gene lost 6 bases, with 10 bases spanning the gap. As DNA, the CDR3 is TGTGCCAGCAGCCCACCGTCGGATGAAAAACTGTTTTTT. It encodes CASSPPSDEKLFF. The entire variable domain, with the rest obtained from reference TRBV7-9 and TRBJ1-4, is as follows: DTGVSQNPRHKITKRGQNVTFRCDPISEHNRLYWYRQTLGQGPEFLTYFQNEAQLEKSRLLSDRFSAERPKGSFSTLEIQRTEQGDSAMYLCASSPPSDEKLFFGSGTQLSVL.

The chain joins TRBV28 to TRBJ2-1; TRBD1 agrees at 8 bases. The CDR3 spans 16 residues. Germline trimming cut 4 bases from V and 0 bases from J; bases unmatched to any gene: 5. Germline values: CDR1 MDHEN, CDR2 SYDVKM. CDR3 in DNA: TGTGCCAGCAGTTCCGCCGGGACAGGCTCCTACAATGAGCAGTTCTTC. Amino acid sequence: CASSSAGTGSYNEQFF.

The sample holds a few counts of this clone. This sequence joins TRBV7-2 and TRBJ1-1; the match to TRBD1 covers 7 bases. This CDR3 region has 19 residues. Germline V gives CDR1 SGHTA, CDR2 FQGNSA. The V and J ends lost 0 bases and 4 bases, in that order; junction bases with no gene match: 17. CDR3 sequence: CASSLAPPSDRPFGTEAFF. CDR3 nucleotides: TGTGCCAGCAGCTTAGCGCCCCCCTCGGACAGGCCGTTTGGCACTGAAGCTTTCTTT.

The chain combines TRBV4-3 with TRBJ2-1; 9 nucleotides match TRBD2. Germline V gene data show CDR1 as LGHNA and CDR2 as YSLEER. Unmatched junction bases numbered 7, after V lost 3 bases and J lost 7 bases. This CDR3 is built from 15 residues. The CDR3 loop is CASSQVTSGQNEQFF. Written as DNA, the CDR3 is TGCGCCAGCAGCCAGGTAACTAGCGGGCAGAATGAGCAGTTCTTC.

CDR3 loop: CSVVGLSGVLTEAFF. As DNA, the CDR3 is TGCAGCGTCGTCGGGCTCTCGGGGGTTCTCACTGAAGCTTTCTTT. The rearrangement links TRBV29-1 to TRBJ1-1, with D perhaps matching TRBD1 (5 bases). The CDR3 spans 15 residues. Germline loops: CDR1 SQVTM, CDR2 ANQGSEA. Trimming left V 6 bases short and J 4 bases short, with 21 bases between.

This clone was found once. CDR3 DNA: TGTGCCAGTAGTATAGATCTATTTGACAATTTTGGCTACACCTTC. The encoded protein is CASSIDLFDNFGYTF. The chain couples TRBV19 to TRBJ1-2; D call uncertain. This CDR3 comprises 15 residues. Trimming removed 0 bases from V and 7 bases from J, with 15 bases in between. Germline loops: CDR1 LNHDA, CDR2 SQIVND (reference sequence). The variable domain in full, with the rest retrieved from reference TRBV19 and TRBJ1-2, is DGGITQSPKYLFRKEGQNVTLSCEQNLNHDAMYWYRQDPGQGLRLIYYSQIVNDFQKGDIAEGYSVSREKKESFPLTVTSAQKNPTAFYLCASSIDLFDNFGYTFGSGTRLTVV.

The chain links TRBV12-3 or TRBV12-4 to TRBJ1-5; D may be TRBD1 (6 bases). Trimming removed 4 bases at V and 7 bases at J, with 11 bases between. The CDR3 runs to 13 residues. The CDR3 DNA sequence: TGTGCCAGCAGTTACAGGGTAGAACAGCCCCAGCATTTT. Its protein product is CASSYRVEQPQHF.

V and J are TRBV7-9 and TRBJ1-4; D possibly corresponds to TRBD1 (6 bases). With 3 bases removed from V and 3 bases from J, the gap between germline ends came to 11 bases. Looked up from germline, CDR1 is SEHNR and CDR2 is FQNEAQ (reference sequence). There are 15 residues in the CDR3. CDR3 amino acids: CASSLIQGPNEKLFF. As DNA, the CDR3 is TGTGCCAGCAGCTTGATACAGGGACCTAATGAAAAACTGTTTTTT. Combining the CDR3 with reference TRBV7-9 and TRBJ1-4 gives the whole variable domain DTGVSQNPRHKITKRGQNVTFRCDPISEHNRLYWYRQTLGQGPEFLTYFQNEAQLEKSRLLSDRFSAERPKGSFSTLEIQRTEQGDSAMYLCASSLIQGPNEKLFFGSGTQLSVL.

The chain uses TRBV4-2 and TRBJ1-5; possibly TRBD1 for D (6 bases). Between the trimmed V and J ends, which lost 0 bases and 0 bases, there was a span of 9 bases. CDR3 length: 16 amino acids. Germline CDR1 LGHNA, CDR2 YNFKEQ. CDR3 protein: CASSQERTDSNQPQHF. The CDR3 bases are TGTGCCAGCAGCCAAGAAAGGACAGATAGCAATCAGCCCCAGCATTTT.

This rearrangement joins TRBV18 to TRBJ2-2; weak D call: TRBD2 (7 bases). V gave up 6 bases and J gave up 5 bases, with 19 bases separating them. This CDR3 contains 16 residues. Germline V gene lookup returns CDR1 KGHSH and CDR2 LQKENI. The CDR3 protein is CASSQTAGAQTGELFF. CDR3 sequence (DNA): TGTGCCAGCTCCCAGACTGCGGGGGCGCAAACCGGGGAGCTGTTTTTT.

The chain combines TRBV29-1 with TRBJ1-1, with D hard to call. V was clipped by 7 bases and J by 1 base, with 7 bases between them. CDR1 and CDR2 (germline): SQVTM, ANQGSEA. The CDR3 length is 11 residues. This chain's CDR3 is CSALSNTEAFF. CDR3 coding DNA: TGCAGCGCCTTATCGAACACTGAAGCTTTCTTT.

The V call is TRBV15, the J call TRBJ1-5, with D maybe TRBD1 (6 bases). The CDR3 runs 15 residues. Germline lookup yields CDR1 LNHNV and CDR2 YYDKDF (reference sequence). Trimming shortened V by 0 bases and J by 6 bases, and 12 bases separated the two germline ends. As DNA, the CDR3 is TGTGCCACCAGCAGAGAGGTACAGGGTGGTCAGCCCCAGCATTTT. This sequence encodes CATSREVQGGQPQHF.

This clone appeared once. V is TRBV5-4 and J is TRBJ2-5, with 10 bases that match TRBD1. The germline V gene encodes CDR1 SGHNT and CDR2 YYREEE (reference sequence). This CDR3 has 14 amino acids. V was clipped by 5 bases and J by 6 bases; unmatched bases: 7. CDR3 amino acids: CASRSTGGAQTQYF. CDR3 sequence (DNA): TGTGCCAGCAGATCGACAGGGGGCGCGCAGACCCAGTACTTC.

The genes are TRBV10-3 and TRBJ1-5; 11 bases agree with TRBD1. J lost 2 bases, V lost 6 bases, and 3 bases had no gene match. Germline V gene sequence: CDR1 ENHRY, CDR2 SYGVKD. The CDR3 is made up of 15 amino acids. CDR3 region: CAIRQGQGGNQPQHF. In nucleotides, the CDR3 is TGTGCCATCAGGCAGGGACAGGGGGGCAATCAGCCCCAGCATTTT.